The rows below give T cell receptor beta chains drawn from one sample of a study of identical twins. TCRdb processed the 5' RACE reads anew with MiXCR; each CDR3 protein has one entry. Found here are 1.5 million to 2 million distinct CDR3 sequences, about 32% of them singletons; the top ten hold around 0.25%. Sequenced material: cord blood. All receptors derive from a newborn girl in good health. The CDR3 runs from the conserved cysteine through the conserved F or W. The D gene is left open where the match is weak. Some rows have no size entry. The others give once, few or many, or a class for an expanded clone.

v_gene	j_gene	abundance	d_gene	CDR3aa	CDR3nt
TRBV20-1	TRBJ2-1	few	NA	CSASLASYNEQFF	TGCAGTGCTAGTTTGGCTTCTTACAATGAGCAGTTCTTC
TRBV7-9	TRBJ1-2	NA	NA	CASSGQYGYGYTF	TGTGCCAGCAGCGGCCAATATGGCTATGGCTACACCTTC
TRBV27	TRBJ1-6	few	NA	CASSPRSRQGASPLHF	TGTGCCAGCAGTCCCCGGTCGCGTCAGGGCGCATCACCCCTCCACTTT
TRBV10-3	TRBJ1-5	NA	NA	CAISESAGASNQPQHF	TGTGCCATCAGTGAGTCGGCAGGGGCAAGCAATCAGCCCCAGCATTTT
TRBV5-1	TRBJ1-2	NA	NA	CASSPRPDYGYTF	TGTGCCAGCAGCCCACGACCGGACTATGGCTACACCTTC
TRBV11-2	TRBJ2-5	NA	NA	CASSANRGGRETQYF	TGTGCCAGCAGCGCCAACAGGGGAGGGAGAGAGACCCAGTACTTC
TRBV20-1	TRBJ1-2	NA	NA	CSANEGYTF	TGCAGTGCCAATGAGGGCTACACCTTC
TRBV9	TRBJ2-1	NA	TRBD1	CASSVRGGRGAYNEQFF	TGTGCCAGCAGCGTGAGAGGGGGCCGGGGAGCTTACAATGAGCAGTTCTTC
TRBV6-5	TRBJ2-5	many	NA	CASSYGGTEETQYF	TGTGCCAGCAGTTACGGCGGGACAGAAGAGACCCAGTACTTC
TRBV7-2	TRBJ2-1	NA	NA	CASSQSGLRRDEQFF	TGTGCCAGCAGTCAGTCGGGACTTCGAAGGGATGAGCAGTTCTTC
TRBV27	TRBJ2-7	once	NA	CASSTPYRSLSSYEQYF	TGTGCCAGCAGTACCCCCTACCGGTCCTTAAGCTCCTACGAGCAGTACTTC
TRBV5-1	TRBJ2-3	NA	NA	CASSLFTAETDTQYF	TGCGCCAGCAGCTTGTTTACAGCGGAGACAGATACGCAGTATTTT
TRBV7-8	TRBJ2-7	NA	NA	CASSLGASDRPSYEQYF	TGTGCCAGCAGCTTAGGAGCTAGCGACCGGCCGTCCTACGAGCAGTACTTC
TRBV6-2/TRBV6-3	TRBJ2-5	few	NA	CASSPVWASQETQYF	TGTGCCAGCAGCCCCGTATGGGCTTCCCAAGAGACCCAGTACTTC
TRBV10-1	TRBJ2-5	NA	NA	CATSGQQYQETQYF	TGCGCCACCTCCGGACAGCAGTACCAAGAGACCCAGTACTTC
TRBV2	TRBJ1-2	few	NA	CASSAMTFYGYTF	TGTGCCAGCAGTGCGATGACTTTCTATGGCTACACCTTC
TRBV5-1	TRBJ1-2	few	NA	CASSTSGWIEGYTF	TGCGCCAGCAGCACGTCAGGGTGGATAGAAGGCTACACCTTC
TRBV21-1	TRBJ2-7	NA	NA	CASNETEGTWRYEQYF	TGTGCCAGCAATGAGACTGAAGGGACATGGCGCTACGAGCAGTACTTC
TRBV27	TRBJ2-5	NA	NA	CASSSASWLGETQYF	TGTGCCAGCAGTTCGGCTAGCTGGTTAGGAGAGACCCAGTACTTC
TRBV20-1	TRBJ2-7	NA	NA	CSARGCSEGVHEQYF	TGCAGTGCTAGGGGTTGCAGCGAAGGGGTTCATGAGCAGTACTTC
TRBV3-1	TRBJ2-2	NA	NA	CASSSGPLTGELFF	TGTGCCAGCAGTTCGGGACCCCTCACCGGGGAGCTGTTTTTT
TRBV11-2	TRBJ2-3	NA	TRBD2	CASSLSGTASTDTQYF	TGTGCCAGCAGCTTAAGCGGGACTGCAAGCACAGATACGCAGTATTTT
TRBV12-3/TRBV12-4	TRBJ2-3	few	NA	CASSLDLARSKDTQYF	TGTGCCAGCAGTTTAGATCTAGCGCGTAGTAAAGATACGCAGTATTTT
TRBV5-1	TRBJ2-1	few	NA	CASSLSAGAISSYNEQFF	TGCGCCAGCAGCTTGTCGGCGGGGGCTATTAGCTCCTACAATGAGCAGTTCTTC
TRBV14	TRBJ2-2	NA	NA	CASSQVRLVTGELFF	TGTGCCAGCAGCCAAGTACGACTAGTCACCGGGGAGCTGTTTTTT
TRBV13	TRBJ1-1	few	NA	CASGPTEAFF	TGTGCCAGCGGCCCCACTGAAGCTTTCTTT
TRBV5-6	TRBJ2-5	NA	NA	CASSLFESLQETQYF	TGTGCCAGCAGCTTGTTCGAGTCCCTCCAAGAGACCCAGTACTTC
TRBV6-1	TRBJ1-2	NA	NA	CASSEWAEGGGYTF	TGTGCCAGCAGTGAATGGGCCGAGGGTGGTGGCTACACCTTC
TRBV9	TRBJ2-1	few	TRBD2	CASSVSGRVWGEQFF	TGTGCCAGCAGCGTTAGCGGGAGGGTATGGGGTGAGCAGTTCTTC
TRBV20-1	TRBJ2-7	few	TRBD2	CSASGASGSSYEQYF	TGCAGTGCTAGCGGGGCTAGCGGTAGCTCCTACGAGCAGTACTTC
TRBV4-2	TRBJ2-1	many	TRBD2	CASSQDTRGDEQFF	TGTGCCAGCAGCCAAGATACCCGGGGGGATGAGCAGTTCTTC
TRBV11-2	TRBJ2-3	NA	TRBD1	CASSRGQGRTDTQYF	TGTGCCAGCAGCCGGGGACAGGGAAGGACAGATACGCAGTATTTT
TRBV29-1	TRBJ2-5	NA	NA	CSVEARFQETQYF	TGCAGCGTTGAAGCCAGGTTTCAAGAGACCCAGTACTTC
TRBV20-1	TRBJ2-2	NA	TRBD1	CSARDSRTGNTGELFF	TGCAGTGCTAGAGATTCCCGGACAGGGAACACCGGGGAGCTGTTTTTT
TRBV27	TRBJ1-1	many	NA	CASSLPGRTEAFF	TGCGCCAGCAGCTTGCCGGGTCGGACTGAAGCTTTCTTT
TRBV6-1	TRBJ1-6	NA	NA	CASRRSNSPLHF	TGTGCCAGCAGACGGTCTAATTCACCCCTCCACTTT
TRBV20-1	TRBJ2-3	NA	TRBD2	CSARLTSGGGDTQYF	TGCAGTGCTAGATTGACTAGCGGGGGAGGAGATACGCAGTATTTT
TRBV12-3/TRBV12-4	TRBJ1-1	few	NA	CASSPRDTAAFF	TGTGCCAGCAGTCCCCGGGACACCGCCGCTTTCTTT
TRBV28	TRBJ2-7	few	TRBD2	CASSFLGLAGGSPYEQYF	TGTGCCAGCAGTTTCCTTGGACTAGCGGGAGGGTCCCCTTACGAGCAGTACTTC
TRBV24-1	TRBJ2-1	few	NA	CATSDLSEGNEQFF	TGTGCCACCAGTGATTTAAGCGAGGGCAATGAGCAGTTCTTC
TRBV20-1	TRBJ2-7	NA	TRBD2	CSAVKSGRAPREQYF	TGCAGTGCTGTCAAAAGCGGGAGGGCCCCTCGCGAGCAGTACTTC
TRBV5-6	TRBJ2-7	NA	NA	CASSLNFSYEQYF	TGTGCCAGCAGTCTGAACTTCTCCTACGAGCAGTACTTC
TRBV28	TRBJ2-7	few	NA	CASSSTPLGPYEQYF	TGTGCCAGCAGTTCAACCCCACTAGGCCCCTACGAGCAGTACTTC
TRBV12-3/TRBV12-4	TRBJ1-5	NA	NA	CASSFFRVQGRNQPQHF	TGTGCCAGCAGTTTTTTCCGGGTTCAAGGGCGCAATCAGCCCCAGCATTTT
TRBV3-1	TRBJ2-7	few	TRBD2	CASSHGLAGGISYEQYF	TGTGCCAGCAGCCATGGACTAGCGGGGGGGATCTCCTACGAGCAGTACTTC
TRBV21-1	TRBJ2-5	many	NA	CASSKSCSHTWETQYF	TGTGCCAGCAGCAAGAGCTGTTCACACACATGGGAGACCCAGTACTTC
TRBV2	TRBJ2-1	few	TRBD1	CASIHRDRAYNEQFF	TGTGCCAGCATCCACCGGGACAGGGCGTACAATGAGCAGTTCTTC